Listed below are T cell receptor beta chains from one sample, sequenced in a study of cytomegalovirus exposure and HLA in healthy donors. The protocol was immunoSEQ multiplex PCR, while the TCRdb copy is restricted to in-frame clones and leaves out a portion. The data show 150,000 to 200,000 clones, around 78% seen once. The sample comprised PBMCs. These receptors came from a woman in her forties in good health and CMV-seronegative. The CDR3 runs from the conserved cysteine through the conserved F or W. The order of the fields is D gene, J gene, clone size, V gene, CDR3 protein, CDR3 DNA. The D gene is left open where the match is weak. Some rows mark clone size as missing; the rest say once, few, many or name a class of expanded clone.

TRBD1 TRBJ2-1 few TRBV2 CATVTDRGSYNEQFF TGTGCCACCGTAACGGACAGGGGATCCTACAATGAGCAGTTCTTC
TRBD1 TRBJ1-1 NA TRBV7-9 CASSLAPGTGGTEAFF TGTGCCAGCAGCTTAGCGCCCGGGACAGGGGGCACTGAAGCTTTCTTT
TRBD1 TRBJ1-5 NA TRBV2 CASSDSGTDHQPQHF TGTGCCAGCAGTGATAGCGGGACAGACCATCAGCCCCAGCATTTT
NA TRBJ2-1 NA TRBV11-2 CASSLARLQFF TGTGCCAGCAGCTTAGCCCGACTGCAGTTCTTC
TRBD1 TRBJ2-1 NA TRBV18 CASSPLDRANEQFF TGTGCCAGCTCACCATTGGACAGGGCCAATGAGCAGTTCTTC
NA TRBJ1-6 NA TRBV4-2 CASSQDPNNSPLHF TGTGCCAGCAGCCAAGACCCCAATAATTCACCCCTCCACTTT
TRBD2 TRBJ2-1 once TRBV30 CAWSYRGGLDSEQFF TGTGCCTGGAGTTATCGCGGGGGACTAGACAGTGAGCAGTTCTTC
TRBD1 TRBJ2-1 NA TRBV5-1 CASSFQGALMSSYNEQFF TGCGCCAGCAGCTTTCAGGGGGCCTTAATGAGCTCCTACAATGAGCAGTTCTTC
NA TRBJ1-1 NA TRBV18 CASSPSRVDTEAFF TGTGCCAGCTCACCATCCAGGGTGGACACTGAAGCTTTCTTT
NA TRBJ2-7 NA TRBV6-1 CASSHGYPEQYF TGTGCCAGCAGCCACGGGTATCCCGAGCAGTACTTC
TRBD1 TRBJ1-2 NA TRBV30 CAWTGGAYGYTF TGTGCCTGGACAGGGGGCGCGTATGGCTACACCTTC
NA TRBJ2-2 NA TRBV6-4 CASTMDSYTGELFF TGTGCCAGCACCATGGACAGTTACACCGGGGAGCTGTTTTTT
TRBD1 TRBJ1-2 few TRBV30 CAWSSTGQGFYGYTF TGTGCCTGGAGTTCGACGGGACAGGGTTTCTATGGCTACACCTTC
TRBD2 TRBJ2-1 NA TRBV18 CASSPRSAGDEQFF TGTGCCAGCTCACCCAGATCCGCGGGGGATGAGCAGTTCTTC
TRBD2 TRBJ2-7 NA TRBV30 CAWSTGLAVGEQYF TGTGCCTGGAGCACGGGACTAGCAGTCGGCGAGCAGTACTTC
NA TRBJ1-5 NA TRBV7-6 CASSPLFSSNQPQHF TGTGCCAGCAGCCCCCTTTTTAGTAGCAATCAGCCCCAGCATTTT
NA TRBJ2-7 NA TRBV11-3 CASSRSGSYEQYF TGTGCCAGCAGTAGGAGCGGGTCCTACGAGCAGTACTTC
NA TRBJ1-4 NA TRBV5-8 CASSLGDKPGNEKLFF TGTGCCAGCAGCTTGGGGGACAAACCGGGGAATGAAAAACTGTTTTTT
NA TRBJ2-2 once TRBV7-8 CASSLRTGPSGELFF TGTGCCAGCAGCTTACGTACAGGGCCCTCCGGGGAGCTGTTTTTT
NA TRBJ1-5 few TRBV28 CASSWGAHNQPQHF TGTGCCAGCAGTTGGGGAGCTCACAATCAGCCCCAGCATTTT
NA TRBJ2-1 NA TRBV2 CASREGRNFPNEQFF TGTGCCAGCAGGGAGGGACGGAACTTTCCTAATGAGCAGTTCTTC
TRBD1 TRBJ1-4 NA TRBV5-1 CASSLEGDRGTKLFF TGCGCCAGCAGCTTGGAGGGGGACAGGGGGACAAAACTGTTTTTT
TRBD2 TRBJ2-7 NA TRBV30 CAWSLGLAGVEQYF TGTGCCTGGAGCCTTGGACTAGCGGGAGTTGAGCAGTACTTC
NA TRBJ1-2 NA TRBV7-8 CASAGSNYGYTF TGTGCCAGCGCCGGGTCCAACTATGGCTACACCTTC
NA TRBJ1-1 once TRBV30 CAWRWRRGNTEAFF TGTGCCTGGAGGTGGAGAAGGGGAAACACTGAAGCTTTCTTT
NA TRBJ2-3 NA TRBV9 CASSSRTAGTDTQYF TGTGCCAGCAGCTCCAGGACAGCGGGCACAGATACGCAGTATTTT
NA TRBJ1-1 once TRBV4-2 CASSGRLEGTEAFF TGTGCCAGCAGCGGGCGCTTGGAAGGCACTGAAGCTTTCTTT
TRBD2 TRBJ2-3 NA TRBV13 CASSTRTSGRVVTDTQYF TGTGCCAGCAGCACCCGGACTAGCGGGAGGGTCGTCACAGATACGCAGTATTTT
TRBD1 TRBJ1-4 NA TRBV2 CASSLTGSKANEKLFF TGTGCCAGCAGTTTGACAGGGTCGAAAGCTAATGAAAAACTGTTTTTT
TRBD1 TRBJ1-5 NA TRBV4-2 CASSGNTGTGGNQPQHF TGTGCCAGCAGCGGAAATACCGGGACAGGGGGCAATCAGCCCCAGCATTTT
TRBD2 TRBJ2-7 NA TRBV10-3 CATGLGGRGLDNEQYF TGTGCCACTGGGCTAGGAGGGCGGGGACTAGACAACGAGCAGTACTTC
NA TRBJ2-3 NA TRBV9 CASSVASRDSGTQYF TGTGCCAGCAGCGTAGCTTCGCGGGACTCGGGTACGCAGTATTTT
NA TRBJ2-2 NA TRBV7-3 CASRLASNTGELFF TGTGCCAGCAGATTAGCGTCGAACACCGGGGAGCTGTTTTTT
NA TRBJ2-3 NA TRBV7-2 CASSFGARTDTQYF TGTGCCAGCAGCTTTGGTGCGCGAACAGATACGCAGTATTTT
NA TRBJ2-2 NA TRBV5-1 CASSSHRELGTGELFF TGCGCCAGCAGCTCCCACAGGGAGTTGGGCACCGGGGAGCTGTTTTTT
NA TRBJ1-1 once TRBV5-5 CASTPLDRANTEAFF TGTGCCAGCACCCCCTTAGACAGAGCGAACACTGAAGCTTTCTTT
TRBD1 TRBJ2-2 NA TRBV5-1 CASSVQPGQGAGGELFF TGCGCCAGCAGCGTCCAACCGGGACAGGGGGCTGGCGGGGAGCTGTTTTTT
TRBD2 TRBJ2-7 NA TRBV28 CASSSRTSGIWGQYF TGTGCCAGCAGTTCTAGGACTAGCGGGATTTGGGGGCAGTACTTC
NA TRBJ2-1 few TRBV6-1 CASSRDSGEQFF TGTGCCAGCAGTCGGGACAGCGGGGAGCAGTTCTTC
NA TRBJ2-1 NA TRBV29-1 CSVEESVLNEQFF TGCAGCGTTGAAGAATCGGTCCTCAATGAGCAGTTCTTC
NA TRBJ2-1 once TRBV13 CASSVLAGQVVNEQFF TGTGCCAGCAGCGTCCTAGCTGGCCAAGTGGTCAATGAGCAGTTCTTC
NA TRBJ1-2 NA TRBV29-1 CSVEDVWGAGYTF TGCAGCGTTGAAGATGTGTGGGGAGCTGGCTACACCTTC
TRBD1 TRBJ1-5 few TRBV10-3 CAISESRRTGIQPQHF TGTGCCATCAGTGAGTCGAGAAGGACAGGGATTCAGCCCCAGCATTTT
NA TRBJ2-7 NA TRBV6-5 CASSYGQRQYF TGTGCCAGCAGTTATGGGCAGAGGCAGTACTTC
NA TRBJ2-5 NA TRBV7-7 CASSSGQNQETQYF TGTGCTAGCAGCTCCGGACAAAACCAAGAGACCCAGTACTTC
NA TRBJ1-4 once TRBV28 CASSLETVGEKLFF TGTGCCAGCAGTTTAGAGACAGTTGGTGAAAAACTGTTTTTT
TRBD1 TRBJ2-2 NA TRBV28 CASSSWDRDRNTGELFF TGTGCCAGCAGTTCCTGGGACAGGGATCGGAACACCGGGGAGCTGTTTTTT
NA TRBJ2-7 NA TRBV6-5 CASRTVNSYEQYF TGTGCCAGCCGGACAGTCAATTCCTACGAGCAGTACTTC
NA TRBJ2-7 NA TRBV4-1 CASSQVAAGFPYEQYF TGCGCCAGCAGCCAAGTTGCTGCGGGATTTCCCTACGAGCAGTACTTC
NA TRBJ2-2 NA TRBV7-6 CASSRSNAGELFF TGTGCCAGCAGCCGGAGCAATGCCGGGGAGCTGTTTTTT
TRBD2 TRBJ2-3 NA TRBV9 CASSAGPASGSLGSTDTQYF TGTGCCAGCAGCGCCGGGCCGGCTAGCGGGTCCCTTGGGAGCACAGATACGCAGTATTTT